A selection of T cell receptor beta chains follows, all from one sample in a study of cytomegalovirus exposure and HLA in healthy donors. This table comes from immunoSEQ multiplex PCR, and its TCRdb copy is limited to in-frame clones, with some not included. The sample is made up of tens of thousands of clones, and the top ten hold approximately 15% of it. The sample consisted of PBMCs. The receptors derive from a man between 50 and 59 years old in good health and CMV-seropositive. The CDR3 runs from the conserved cysteine through the conserved F or W. D genes are given only for firm matches.

d_call: -; j_call: TRBJ2-1; v_call: TRBV18; cdr3_aa: CASSRGESSYNEQFF; cdr3_nt: TGTGCCAGCTCACGGGGGGAGAGCTCCTACAATGAGCAGTTCTTC
d_call: TRBD1; j_call: TRBJ1-2; v_call: TRBV5-1; cdr3_aa: CASSPGQVAYGYTF; cdr3_nt: TGCGCCAGCAGCCCCGGACAGGTTGCATATGGCTACACCTTC
d_call: TRBD2; j_call: TRBJ2-1; v_call: TRBV2; cdr3_aa: CASRAGTSGSIWFF; cdr3_nt: TGTGCCAGCAGAGCCGGGACTAGCGGGAGTATCTGGTTCTTC
d_call: -; j_call: TRBJ1-2; v_call: TRBV18; cdr3_aa: CASSPPGSNYGYTF; cdr3_nt: TGTGCCAGCTCACCACCGGGCAGCAACTATGGCTACACCTTC
d_call: -; j_call: TRBJ1-3; v_call: TRBV4-3; cdr3_aa: CASSQSQGAGNTIYF; cdr3_nt: TGCGCCAGCAGCCAATCGCAGGGTGCGGGAAACACCATATATTTT
d_call: TRBD2; j_call: TRBJ2-1; v_call: TRBV6-1; cdr3_aa: CASSEPGTSLNEQFF; cdr3_nt: TGTGCCAGCAGTGAACCCGGGACTAGCCTAAATGAGCAGTTCTTC
d_call: -; j_call: TRBJ1-5; v_call: TRBV5-8; cdr3_aa: CASSLQTNQPQHF; cdr3_nt: TGTGCCAGCAGCTTGCAGACTAATCAGCCCCAGCATTTT
d_call: -; j_call: TRBJ1-1; v_call: TRBV12-5; cdr3_aa: CASGSGVNTEAFF; cdr3_nt: TGTGCTAGTGGTTCCGGGGTGAACACTGAAGCTTTCTTT
d_call: TRBD2; j_call: TRBJ2-1; v_call: TRBV27; cdr3_aa: CATLGGGGHNEQFF; cdr3_nt: TGTGCCACCCTCGGGGGGGGTGGACACAATGAGCAGTTCTTC
d_call: -; j_call: TRBJ2-2; v_call: TRBV19; cdr3_aa: CASSIGHLNTGELFF; cdr3_nt: TGTGCCAGTAGTATAGGACACCTGAACACCGGGGAGCTGTTTTTT
d_call: TRBD2; j_call: TRBJ2-3; v_call: TRBV7-9; cdr3_aa: CASSLGWAGGPKDTQYF; cdr3_nt: TGTGCCAGCAGTTTAGGTTGGGCGGGAGGGCCTAAAGATACGCAGTATTTT
d_call: -; j_call: TRBJ1-1; v_call: TRBV6-5; cdr3_aa: CASSYSSNTEAFF; cdr3_nt: TGTGCCAGCAGTTACTCCTCCAACACTGAAGCTTTCTTT
d_call: -; j_call: TRBJ1-3; v_call: TRBV19; cdr3_aa: CASSYDSSGNTIYF; cdr3_nt: TGTGCCAGTAGCTATGACAGCTCTGGAAACACCATATATTTT
d_call: -; j_call: TRBJ1-2; v_call: TRBV10-3; cdr3_aa: CAISEEGGSGYTF; cdr3_nt: TGTGCCATCAGTGAGGAGGGCGGTAGCGGCTACACCTTC
d_call: -; j_call: TRBJ2-1; v_call: TRBV10-3; cdr3_aa: CAISVQEREQFF; cdr3_nt: TGTGCCATCAGTGTACAAGAACGTGAGCAGTTCTTC
d_call: TRBD2; j_call: TRBJ2-6; v_call: TRBV19; cdr3_aa: CASTPGGGLGPESSGANVLTF; cdr3_nt: TGTGCCAGTACCCCCGGGGGGGGGCTGGGACCCGAGAGCTCTGGGGCCAACGTCCTGACTTTC
d_call: -; j_call: TRBJ2-5; v_call: TRBV12-5; cdr3_aa: CASGLGRRETQYF; cdr3_nt: TGTGCTAGTGGTTTAGGCAGGAGGGAGACCCAGTACTTC
d_call: -; j_call: TRBJ2-1; v_call: TRBV18; cdr3_aa: CASSPPSDSYNEQFF; cdr3_nt: TGTGCCAGCTCACCACCGTCGGACAGCTACAATGAGCAGTTCTTC
d_call: -; j_call: TRBJ2-7; v_call: TRBV30; cdr3_aa: CAWRPQFYEQYF; cdr3_nt: TGTGCCTGGAGACCTCAGTTCTACGAGCAGTACTTC
d_call: -; j_call: TRBJ2-5; v_call: TRBV7-6; cdr3_aa: CASSPSGEETQYF; cdr3_nt: TGTGCCAGCAGCCCTAGTGGTGAGGAGACCCAGTACTTC